What follows describes a single T cell receptor beta chain. Its antigen is not identified. The V end lost 10 bases, the J end lost 2 bases, and 21 bases lay between the germline ends. The CDR3 contains 15 residues. The germline V gene encodes CDR1 ENHRY and CDR2 SYGVKD. Sequenced by immunoSEQ multiplex PCR; TCRdb stores in-frame clones only, minus some. The table includes about 120,000 clones, 85% to 90% detected once. The sample comes from a study of T cell responses to AZD1222 COVID-19 vaccine. Across the study: Analyses pooled second doses at about 4 or about 12 weeks.

Study results and caveats: Clonal diversity was possibly underestimated; the donors were predominantly white British and more often female. Elevations in Spike-specific TCR breadth and depth followed administration of two AZD1222 doses. In all cases, repertoires were sampled only after the peak T cell response.

The sequence was collected from an adult in good health. The sample here was peripheral blood, taken on day 0 of AZD1222 vaccination. The V gene is TRBV10-3, the J gene TRBJ2-7, with a weak D call TRBD1 (6 bases). The DNA for the CDR3 is TGTGCCAGCTATCAGGGGCAGGTCTTCCCCTACGAGCAGTACTTC. It specifies CASYQGQVFPYEQYF.